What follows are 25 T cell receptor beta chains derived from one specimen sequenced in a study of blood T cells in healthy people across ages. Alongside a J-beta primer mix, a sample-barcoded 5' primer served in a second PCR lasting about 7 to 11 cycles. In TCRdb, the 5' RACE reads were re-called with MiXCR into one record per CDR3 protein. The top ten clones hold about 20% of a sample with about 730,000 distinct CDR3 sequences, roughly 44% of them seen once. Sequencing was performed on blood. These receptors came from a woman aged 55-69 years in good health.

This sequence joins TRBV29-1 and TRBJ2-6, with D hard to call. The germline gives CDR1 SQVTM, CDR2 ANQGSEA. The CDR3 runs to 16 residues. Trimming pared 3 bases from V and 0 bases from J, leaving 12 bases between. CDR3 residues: CSVEGSESSGANVLTF. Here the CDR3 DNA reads TGCAGCGTTGAGGGCAGTGAGAGCTCTGGGGCCAACGTCCTGACTTTC.

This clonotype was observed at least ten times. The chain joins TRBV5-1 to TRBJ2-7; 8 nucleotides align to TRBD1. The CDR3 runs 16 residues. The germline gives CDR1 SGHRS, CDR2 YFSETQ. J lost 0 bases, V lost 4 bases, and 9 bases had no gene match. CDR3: CASSRATGESSYEQYF. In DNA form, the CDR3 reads TGCGCCAGCAGCCGGGCGACAGGGGAGAGCTCCTACGAGCAGTACTTC.

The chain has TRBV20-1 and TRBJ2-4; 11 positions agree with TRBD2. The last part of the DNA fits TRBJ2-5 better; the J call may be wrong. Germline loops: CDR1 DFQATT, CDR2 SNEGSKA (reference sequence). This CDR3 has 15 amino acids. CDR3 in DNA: TGCAGTGCTCTCAATAGCGGGGGGGCCCAGGAGACCCAGTACTTC. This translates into CSALNSGGAQETQYF.

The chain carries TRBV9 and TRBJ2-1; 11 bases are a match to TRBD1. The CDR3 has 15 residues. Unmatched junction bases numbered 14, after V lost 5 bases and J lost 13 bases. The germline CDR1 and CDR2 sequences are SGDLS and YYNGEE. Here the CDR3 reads CASRVSDRGPETQFF. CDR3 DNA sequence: TGTGCCAGCAGGGTATCGGACAGGGGGCCAGAGACCCAGTTCTTC.

CDR3: CASSQERRAVTEAFF. CDR3 coding DNA: TGTGCCAGCAGCCAAGAGAGGAGAGCCGTCACTGAAGCTTTCTTT. The J gene is TRBJ1-1, the V gene TRBV4-2; no clear D. With 0 bases removed from V and 4 bases from J, the gap between germline ends came to 12 bases. The CDR3 covers 15 residues. CDR1 LGHNA and CDR2 YNFKEQ come from the germline V gene.

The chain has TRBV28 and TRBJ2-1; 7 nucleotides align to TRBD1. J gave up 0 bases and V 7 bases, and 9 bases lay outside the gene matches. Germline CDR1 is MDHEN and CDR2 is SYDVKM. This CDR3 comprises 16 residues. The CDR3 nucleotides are TGTGCCAGCACCCAGGGGGAGACTCTCTCCTACAATGAGCAGTTCTTC. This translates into CASTQGETLSYNEQFF.

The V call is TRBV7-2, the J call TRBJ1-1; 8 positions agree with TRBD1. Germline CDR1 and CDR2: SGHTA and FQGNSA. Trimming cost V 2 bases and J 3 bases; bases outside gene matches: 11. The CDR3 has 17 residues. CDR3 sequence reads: CASSLRSQGAQDTEAFF. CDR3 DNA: TGTGCCAGCAGCTTACGGTCCCAGGGGGCTCAGGACACTGAAGCTTTCTTT. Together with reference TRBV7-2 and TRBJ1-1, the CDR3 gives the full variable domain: GAGVSQSPSNKVTEKGKDVELRCDPISGHTALYWYRQSLGQGLEFLIYFQGNSAPDKSGLPSDRFSAERTGGSVSTLTIQRTQQEDSAVYLCASSLRSQGAQDTEAFFGQGTRLTVV.

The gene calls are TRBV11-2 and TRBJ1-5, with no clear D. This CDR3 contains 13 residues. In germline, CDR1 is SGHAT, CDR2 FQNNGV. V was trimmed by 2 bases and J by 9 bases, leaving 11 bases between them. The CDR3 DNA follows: TGTGCCAGCAGCTTAAGCCTTGGGCGGCCCCAGCATTTT. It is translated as CASSLSLGRPQHF.

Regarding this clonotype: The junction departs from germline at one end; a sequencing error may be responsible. CDR3 sequence reads: CASSYNGRGSTDTQYF. CDR3 sequence (DNA): TGCGCCAGCAGTTACAATGGGAGAGGAAGCACAGATACGCAGTATTTT. The chain links TRBV6-5 to TRBJ2-3; TRBD2 might be the D (5 bases). CDR1 and CDR2 from the germline V gene are MNHEY and SVGAGI. This CDR3 is 16 amino acids long.

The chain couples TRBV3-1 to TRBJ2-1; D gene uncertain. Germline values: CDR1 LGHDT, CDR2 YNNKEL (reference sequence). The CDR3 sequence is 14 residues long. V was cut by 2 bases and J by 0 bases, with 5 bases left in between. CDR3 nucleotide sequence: TGTGCCAGCAGCCAAAGAGGCTCCTACAATGAGCAGTTCTTC. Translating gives CASSQRGSYNEQFF.

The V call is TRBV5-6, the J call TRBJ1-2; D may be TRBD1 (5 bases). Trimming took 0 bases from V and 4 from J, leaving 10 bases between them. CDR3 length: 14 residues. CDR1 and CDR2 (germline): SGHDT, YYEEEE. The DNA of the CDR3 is TGTGCCAGCAGCTTGGAGACAGAGATCTATGGCTACACCTTC. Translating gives CASSLETEIYGYTF. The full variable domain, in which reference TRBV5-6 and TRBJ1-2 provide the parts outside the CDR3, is DAGVTQSPTHLIKTRGQQVTLRCSPKSGHDTVSWYQQALGQGPQFIFQYYEEEERQRGNFPDRFSGHQFPNYSSELNVNALLLGDSALYLCASSLETEIYGYTFGSGTRLTVV.

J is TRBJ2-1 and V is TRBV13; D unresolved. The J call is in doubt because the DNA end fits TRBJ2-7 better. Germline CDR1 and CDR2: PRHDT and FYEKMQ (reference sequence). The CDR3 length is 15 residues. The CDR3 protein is CASSLAWSSYNEQYF. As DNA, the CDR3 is TGTGCCAGCAGCTTAGCGTGGAGCTCCTACAATGAGCAGTACTTC.

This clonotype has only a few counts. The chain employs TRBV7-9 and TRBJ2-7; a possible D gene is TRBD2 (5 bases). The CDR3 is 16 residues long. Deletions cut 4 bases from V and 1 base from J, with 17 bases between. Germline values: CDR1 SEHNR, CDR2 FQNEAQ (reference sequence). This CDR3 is CASSSKLGRESYEQYF. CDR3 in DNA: TGTGCCAGCAGCTCAAAATTAGGTCGGGAATCCTACGAGCAGTACTTC. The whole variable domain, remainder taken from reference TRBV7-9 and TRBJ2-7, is DTGVSQNPRHKITKRGQNVTFRCDPISEHNRLYWYRQTLGQGPEFLTYFQNEAQLEKSRLLSDRFSAERPKGSFSTLEIQRTEQGDSAMYLCASSSKLGRESYEQYFGPGTRLTVT.

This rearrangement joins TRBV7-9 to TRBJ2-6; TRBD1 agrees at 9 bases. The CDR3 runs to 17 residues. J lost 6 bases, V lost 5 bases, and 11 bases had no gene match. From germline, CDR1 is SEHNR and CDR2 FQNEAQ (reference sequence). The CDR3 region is CASSVYRGQIEANVLTF. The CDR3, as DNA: TGTGCCAGCAGCGTCTACAGGGGGCAGATTGAGGCCAACGTCCTGACTTTC. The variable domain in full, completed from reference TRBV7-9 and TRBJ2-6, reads DTGVSQNPRHKITKRGQNVTFRCDPISEHNRLYWYRQTLGQGPEFLTYFQNEAQLEKSRLLSDRFSAERPKGSFSTLEIQRTEQGDSAMYLCASSVYRGQIEANVLTFGAGSRLTVL.

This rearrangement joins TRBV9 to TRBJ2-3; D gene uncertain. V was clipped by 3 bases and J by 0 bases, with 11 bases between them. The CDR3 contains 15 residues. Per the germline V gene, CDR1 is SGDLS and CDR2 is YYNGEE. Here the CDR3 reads CASSGSPASTDTQYF. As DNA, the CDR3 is TGTGCCAGCAGCGGTAGCCCCGCTAGCACAGATACGCAGTATTTT. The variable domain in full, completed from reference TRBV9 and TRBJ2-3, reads DSGVTQTPKHLITATGQRVTLRCSPRSGDLSVYWYQQSLDQGLQFLIQYYNGEERAKGNILERFSAQQFPDLHSELNLSSLELGDSALYFCASSGSPASTDTQYFGPGTRLTVL.

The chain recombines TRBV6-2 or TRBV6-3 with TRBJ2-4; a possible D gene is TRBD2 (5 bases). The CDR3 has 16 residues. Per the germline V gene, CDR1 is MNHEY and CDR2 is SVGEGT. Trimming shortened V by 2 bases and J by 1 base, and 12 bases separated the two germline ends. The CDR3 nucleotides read TGTGCCAGCAGTTACGGACTCAGTGGGGCCAAAAACATTCAGTACTTC. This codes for CASSYGLSGAKNIQYF.

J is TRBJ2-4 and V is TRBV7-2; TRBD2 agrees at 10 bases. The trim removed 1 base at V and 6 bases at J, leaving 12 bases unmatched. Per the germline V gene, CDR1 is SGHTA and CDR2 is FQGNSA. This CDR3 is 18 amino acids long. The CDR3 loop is CASSLESPGLAYLNIQYF. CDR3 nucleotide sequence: TGTGCCAGCAGCTTAGAGAGCCCGGGACTAGCGTACCTAAACATTCAGTACTTC.

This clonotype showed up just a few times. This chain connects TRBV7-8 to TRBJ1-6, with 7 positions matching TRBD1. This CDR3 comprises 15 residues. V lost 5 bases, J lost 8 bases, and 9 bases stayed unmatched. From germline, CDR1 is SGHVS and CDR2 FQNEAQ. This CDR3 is CASSPRQGGDSPLHF. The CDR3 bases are TGTGCCAGCAGCCCCCGACAGGGTGGAGATTCACCCCTCCACTTT.

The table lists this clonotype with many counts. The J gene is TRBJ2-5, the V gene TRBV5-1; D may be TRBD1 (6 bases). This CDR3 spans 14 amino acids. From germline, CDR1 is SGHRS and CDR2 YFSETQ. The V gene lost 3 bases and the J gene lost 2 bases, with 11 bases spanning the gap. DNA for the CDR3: TGCGCCAGCAGCTCCGGACAGAAGCAAGAGACCCAGTACTTC. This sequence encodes CASSSGQKQETQYF.

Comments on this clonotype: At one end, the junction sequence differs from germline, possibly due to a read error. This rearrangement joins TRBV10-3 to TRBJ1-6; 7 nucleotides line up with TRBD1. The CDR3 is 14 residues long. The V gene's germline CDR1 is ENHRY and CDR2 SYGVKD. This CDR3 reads CAISSTGNDSPPHF. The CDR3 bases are TGTGCCATCAGTTCGACAGGGAACGATTCACCCCCCCACTTT.

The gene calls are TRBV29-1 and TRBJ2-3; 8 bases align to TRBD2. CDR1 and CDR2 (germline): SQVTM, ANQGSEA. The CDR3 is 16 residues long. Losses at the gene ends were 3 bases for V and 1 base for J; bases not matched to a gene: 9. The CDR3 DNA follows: TGCAGCGTTGACGACAAAGGGCGGGGGGGCACAGATACGCAGTATTTT. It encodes CSVDDKGRGGTDTQYF.

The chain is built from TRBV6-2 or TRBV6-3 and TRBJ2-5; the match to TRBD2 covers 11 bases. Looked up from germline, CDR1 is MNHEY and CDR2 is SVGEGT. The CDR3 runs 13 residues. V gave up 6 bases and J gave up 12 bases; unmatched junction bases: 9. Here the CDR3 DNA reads TGTGCCAGCAGCCCCGGGACTAGCGGACGGAAGTACTTC. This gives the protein CASSPGTSGRKYF.

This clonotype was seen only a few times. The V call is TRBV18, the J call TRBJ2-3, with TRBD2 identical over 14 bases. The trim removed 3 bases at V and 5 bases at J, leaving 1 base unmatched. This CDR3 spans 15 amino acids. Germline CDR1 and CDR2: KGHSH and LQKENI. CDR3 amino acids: CASSPGLAGGDTQYF. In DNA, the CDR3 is TGTGCCAGCTCACCCGGACTAGCGGGGGGAGATACGCAGTATTTT.

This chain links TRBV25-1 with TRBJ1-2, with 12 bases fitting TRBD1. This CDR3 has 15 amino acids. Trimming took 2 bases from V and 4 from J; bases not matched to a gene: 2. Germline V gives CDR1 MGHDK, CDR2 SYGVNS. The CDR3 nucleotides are TGTGCCAGCAGTGAAGGGACAGGGGGCGGCTATGGCTACACCTTC. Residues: CASSEGTGGGYGYTF.

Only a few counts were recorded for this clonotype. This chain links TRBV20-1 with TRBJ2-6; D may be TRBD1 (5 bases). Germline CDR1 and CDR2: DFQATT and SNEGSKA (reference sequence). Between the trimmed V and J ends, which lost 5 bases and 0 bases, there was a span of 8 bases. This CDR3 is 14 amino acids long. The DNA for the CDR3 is TGCAGTGCTGAGGACATCTCTGGGGCCAACGTCCTGACTTTC. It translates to CSAEDISGANVLTF.